The 8 T cell receptor beta chains presented below share a single source sample, sequenced in a study of blood T cells in healthy people across ages (dated by TCRdb to about 2015). Library creation used 5' RACE. Sequencing relied on an Illumina HiSeq 2500. A second PCR of roughly 6 to 11 cycles was run with a J-beta primer mix and a sample-barcoded 5' primer. In-frame beta chains were kept once TCRdb had trimmed the public reads at Q25 with fastp and called clones with MiXCR. Merged by CDR3 protein, the rows form single entries marked with the most common genes and DNA. The sample includes more than 650,000 distinct CDR3 sequences, with about 53% observed a single time. Around 40% of the sample comes from the top ten. The sample comprised blood. These receptors were obtained from an elderly man in good health.

This clonotype was seen a few times. The chain has TRBV20-1 and TRBJ2-7; D is undetermined. V was cut by 4 bases and J by 0 bases, with 13 bases left in between. The germline CDR1 and CDR2 sequences are DFQATT and SNEGSKA (reference sequence). The CDR3 extends over 14 amino acids. As DNA, the CDR3 is TGCAGTGCTACCCGTAGTGGCAGCTCCTACGAGCAGTACTTC. Protein product: CSATRSGSSYEQYF.

In its sample, this clonotype was seen a few times. J is TRBJ2-7 and V is TRBV5-1; the D is unclear. Deletions cut 2 bases from V and 0 bases from J, with 6 bases between. CDR3 length equals 13 residues. Germline V gene data show CDR1 as SGHRS and CDR2 as YFSETQ. CDR3: CASSFDNSYEQYF. CDR3 bases: TGCGCCAGCAGCTTCGACAACTCCTACGAGCAGTACTTC.

This rearrangement joins TRBV15 to TRBJ1-1; D not certain. Between the trimmed V and J ends, which lost 0 bases and 7 bases, there was a span of 9 bases. The CDR3 sequence is 13 residues long. Germline V gene data show CDR1 as LNHNV and CDR2 as YYDKDF (reference sequence). CDR3 bases: TGTGCCACCAGCAGAGATCCCTTGAGTGAAGCTTTCTTT. It translates to CATSRDPLSEAFF.

The chain has TRBV6-6 and TRBJ2-3; possible D gene TRBD2, 5 bases. CDR1 and CDR2 from the germline V gene are MNHNY and SVGAGI (reference sequence). This CDR3 comprises 15 residues. The ends were cut back, 6 bases at V and 1 base at J, with 14 bases in the middle. The CDR3, as DNA: TGTGCCAGCAGCCGGGCTCGGGGAGGCACAGATACGCAGTATTTT. Residues: CASSRARGGTDTQYF.

V is TRBV5-1 and J is TRBJ2-1; 9 positions agree with TRBD2. The DNA end is more similar to TRBJ2-7, so the J call may be wrong. Germline V gives CDR1 SGHRS, CDR2 YFSETQ. The length of the CDR3 is 17 residues. This chain's CDR3 is CASSPPTSGRITNEQYF. The CDR3 DNA follows: TGCGCCAGCAGCCCCCCGACTAGCGGTCGAATAACCAATGAGCAGTACTTC.

This clonotype was found a few times. The chain couples TRBV29-1 to TRBJ2-7; TRBD1 aligns across 9 bases. J lost 5 bases, V lost 7 bases, and 6 bases had no gene match. Germline loops: CDR1 SQVTM, CDR2 ANQGSEA. The CDR3 has 12 residues. CDR3 DNA sequence: TGCAGCGGCACACAGGGGGCTCACGAGCAGTACTTC. It specifies CSGTQGAHEQYF.

The chain uses TRBV10-2 and TRBJ2-5; 9 nucleotides agree with TRBD1. CDR1 and CDR2 from the germline V gene are WSHSY and SAAADI. V shed 6 bases, J shed 5 bases, and the junction held 7 bases outside the gene matches. The CDR3 runs 14 residues. The CDR3 nucleotides are TGCGCCAGCAGGGATACAGGGGGCACGGAGACCCAGTACTTC. It is translated as CASRDTGGTETQYF.

This clonotype was counted a few times. V usage is TRBV6-6 and J usage is TRBJ1-5; no clear D gene. This CDR3 has 13 amino acids. The V and J ends lost 7 bases and 7 bases respectively, with 14 bases between them. The germline V gene encodes CDR1 MNHNY and CDR2 SVGAGI (reference sequence). DNA for the CDR3: TGTGCCAGCACCAACCGAGGGTCACAGCCCCAGCATTTT. It translates to CASTNRGSQPQHF.